This T cell receptor beta chain is from a study of cytomegalovirus exposure and HLA in healthy donors. The PCR had 60 Vbeta and 13 Jbeta primers. Repertoires were generated with immunoSEQ multiplex PCR, while TCRdb's copy carries only in-frame clones and drops some. This table has 95,000 to 100,000 clones, under 80% appearing once. Findings of the study overall: One variant, a missense change in DCLRE1C, was linked in a later analysis to TCR beta V- and J-gene trimming. Within a later analysis, the majority of CMV-associated TCR beta chains appeared HLA-restricted. Among TCR beta chains of equal frequency, HLA-associated ones were more clonally expanded in a later analysis.

Details on this clone: Antigen: not known.

The V gene end was trimmed by 5 bases and the J gene end by 2 bases; junction bases not matched to a gene: 5. The germline gives CDR1 SEHNR, CDR2 FQNEAQ (reference sequence). This CDR3 contains 16 residues. Sequenced material: PBMCs. V is TRBV7-9 and J is TRBJ2-1, with TRBD2 matching 11 bases. The TCR comes from a man in his forties or fifties in good health and CMV-seronegative. The CDR3 is CASSPRLAGTYNEQFF. Here the CDR3 DNA reads TGTGCCAGCAGCCCCAGACTAGCGGGAACCTACAATGAGCAGTTCTTC.